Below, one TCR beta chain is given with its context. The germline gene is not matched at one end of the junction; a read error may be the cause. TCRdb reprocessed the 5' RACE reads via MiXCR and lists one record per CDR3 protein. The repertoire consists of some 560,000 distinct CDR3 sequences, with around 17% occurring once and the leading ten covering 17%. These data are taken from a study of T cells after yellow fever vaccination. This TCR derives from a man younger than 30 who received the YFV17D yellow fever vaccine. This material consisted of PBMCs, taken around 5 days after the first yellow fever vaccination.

The CDR3 nucleotides are TGTGCCAGCAGCTTGGCGGGACAGACGTATTCACCCCTCCACTTT. Translation gives CASSLAGQTYSPLHF. The V call is TRBV5-1, the J call TRBJ1-6; 7 bases agree with TRBD1. In germline, CDR1 is SGHRS, CDR2 YFSETQ. The CDR3 contains 15 residues.